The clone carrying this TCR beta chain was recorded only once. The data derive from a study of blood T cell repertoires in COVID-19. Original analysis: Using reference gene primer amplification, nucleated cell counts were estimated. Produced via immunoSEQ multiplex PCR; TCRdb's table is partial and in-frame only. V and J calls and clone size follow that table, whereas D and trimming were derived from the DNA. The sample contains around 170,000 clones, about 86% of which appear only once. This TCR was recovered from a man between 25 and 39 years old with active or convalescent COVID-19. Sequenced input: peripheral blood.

The CDR3 coding sequence is TGCGCCAGCAGCCAAGTGCTCTGGACAGTTGAAGCTTTCTTT. Its protein is CASSQVLWTVEAFF. V usage is TRBV4-1 and J usage is TRBJ1-1, with a weak D call TRBD1 (6 bases). Germline V CDR1 and CDR2: MGHRA, YSYEKL. The CDR3 sequence is 14 residues long. The ends were cut back, 1 base at V and 7 bases at J, with 13 bases in the middle.